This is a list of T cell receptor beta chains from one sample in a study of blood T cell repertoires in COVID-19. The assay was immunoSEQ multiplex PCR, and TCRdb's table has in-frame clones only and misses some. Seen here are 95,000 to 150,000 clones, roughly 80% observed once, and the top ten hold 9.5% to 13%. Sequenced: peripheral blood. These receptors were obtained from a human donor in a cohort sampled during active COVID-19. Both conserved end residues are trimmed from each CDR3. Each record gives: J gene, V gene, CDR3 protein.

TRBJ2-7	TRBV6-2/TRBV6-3	ASSSDLERGFSYEQY
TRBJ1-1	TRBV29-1	SAIKEWNTEAF
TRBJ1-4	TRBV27	ASSPGTGGNEKLF
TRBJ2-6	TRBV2	ATGGTGGFGANVLT
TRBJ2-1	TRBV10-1	ASSESRGPGGKSYNEQF
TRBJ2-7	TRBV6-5	ASSYVAGTREEQY
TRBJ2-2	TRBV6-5	ASKSGSTGELF
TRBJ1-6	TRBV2	ASSEAPGQGESGSPLH
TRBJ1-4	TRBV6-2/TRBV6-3	ASSSANEKLF
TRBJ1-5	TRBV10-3	AITLGGGGNQPQH
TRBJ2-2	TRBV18	ASSPTEAGGNTGELF
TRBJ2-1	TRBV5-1	ASSFGGSGGNEQF
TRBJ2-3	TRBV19	ASSPGTGETDTQY
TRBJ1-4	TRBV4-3	ASSHQGQGYEKLF
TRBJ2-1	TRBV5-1	ASSSYSHEQF
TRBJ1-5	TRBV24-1	ATSEGTGGNQPQH
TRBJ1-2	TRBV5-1	ASRFDSKPNYGYT
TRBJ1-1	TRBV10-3	AISEDRGRTEAF
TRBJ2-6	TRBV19	ASSIPVTISGANVLT
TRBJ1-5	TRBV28	ASSLPSSTGAGTYSNQPQH
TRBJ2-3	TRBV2	ASRLAENTDTQY
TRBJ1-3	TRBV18	ASSPPEKGVSGNTIY
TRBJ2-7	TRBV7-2	ASSLRWGVSYEQY
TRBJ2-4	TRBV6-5	ASRTGTAKNIQY
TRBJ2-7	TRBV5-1	ASSDSGGYEQY
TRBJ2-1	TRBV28	ASSSLRGLREQF
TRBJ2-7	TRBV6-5	ASSPDRASSYEQY
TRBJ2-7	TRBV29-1	SVELAGGGYEQY
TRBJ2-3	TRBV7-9	ASSFLPGADTQY
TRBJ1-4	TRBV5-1	ASSPRPTGTGNEKLF
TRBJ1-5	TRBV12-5	ASGLRGAYLNQPQH
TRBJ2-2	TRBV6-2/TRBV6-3	ASSYLQNSGELF
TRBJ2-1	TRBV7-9	ASSLVGQPSNEQF
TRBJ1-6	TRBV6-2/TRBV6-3	ASSYSTSRQGYNSPLH
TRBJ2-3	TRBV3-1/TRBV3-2	ASSRLADIYTDTQY
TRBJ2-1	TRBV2	ASSEGLAGGGWDEQF
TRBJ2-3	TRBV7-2	ASSPRTSGLPDTQY
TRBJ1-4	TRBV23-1	ASSQYTGRGEKLF
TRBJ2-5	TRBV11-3	ASSPRGQAQETQY
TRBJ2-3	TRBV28	ASSFGGGPSTDTQY
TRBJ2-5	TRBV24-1	ATSDFRGGIETQY
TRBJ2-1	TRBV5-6	ASRPTGTGDNEQF